The 26 T cell receptor beta chains listed next were all sequenced from one sample in a study of T-cell memory formation after mild COVID-19. TCRdb recomputed calls from the 5' RACE reads with MiXCR, one row per CDR3 protein. The sample yields around 200,000 distinct CDR3 sequences, approximately 10% seen once. Sequencing used PBMCs or a T cell subset sorted from them (not recorded which). Receptor source: a man aged 18 to 30 who had mild COVID-19 (a few samples of this study predate the infection). Cell type and time point are not known.

This clonotype appeared a few times. The chain recombines TRBV28 with TRBJ2-3, with D possibly TRBD2 on 6 matching bases. The V and J ends lost 11 bases and 3 bases respectively, with 21 bases between them. Looked up from germline, CDR1 is MDHEN and CDR2 is SYDVKM. This CDR3 has 15 residues. The DNA of the CDR3 is TGTGCCGACCGTGGGCCGGGGGAGGAGACAGATACGCAGTATTTT. This translates into CADRGPGEETDTQYF.

This clonotype appeared a few times. The V call is TRBV7-9, the J call TRBJ1-1, with D possibly being TRBD1 (5 bases). V lost 6 bases, J lost 4 bases, and 21 bases lay in between. The CDR3 is 16 amino acids. Germline V gene data show CDR1 as SEHNR and CDR2 as FQNEAQ (reference sequence). The CDR3 protein is CASRPRLAAGGTEAFF. The DNA of the CDR3 is TGTGCCAGCAGACCCCGACTCGCAGCTGGGGGCACTGAAGCTTTCTTT.

There are a few counts of this clonotype. The chain is built from TRBV4-3 and TRBJ1-4; D not certain. Germline assignment: CDR1 LGHNA and CDR2 YSLEER. The germline V and J ends were trimmed by 0 bases and 3 bases, with 8 bases remaining between them. The length of the CDR3 is 15 residues. The DNA for the CDR3 is TGCGCCAGCAGCCAAGACGCCAGGTCTAATGAAAAACTGTTTTTT. The encoded protein is CASSQDARSNEKLFF.

This clonotype was picked up a small number of times. V is TRBV20-1 and J is TRBJ2-2; 9 bases align to TRBD1. V shed 0 bases, J shed 0 bases, and the junction held 8 bases outside the gene matches. Germline V gene data show CDR1 as DFQATT and CDR2 as SNEGSKA (reference sequence). The CDR3 is made up of 18 amino acids. The DNA for the CDR3 is TGCAGTGCTAGAGATGGAACAGGGGGCCCATCGAACACCGGGGAGCTGTTTTTT. It specifies CSARDGTGGPSNTGELFF.

A few counts support this clonotype. The J gene is TRBJ2-5, the V gene TRBV29-1, with D tentatively TRBD1 or TRBD2 (5 bases each). The germline CDR1 and CDR2 sequences are SQVTM and ANQGSEA. This CDR3 contains 14 residues. Trimming cost V 6 bases and J 1 base, with 15 bases left between them. The DNA for the CDR3 is TGCAGCGTCCGGGACGATCGTCGCCAAGAGACCCAGTACTTC. Encoded protein: CSVRDDRRQETQYF.

This chain connects TRBV7-2 to TRBJ1-1, with TRBD1 matching over 11 bases. The V gene's germline CDR1 is SGHTA and CDR2 FQGNSA. This CDR3 is built from 15 residues. V trimming: 0 bases; J trimming: 5 bases; junction bases outside the gene matches: 2. CDR3 DNA: TGTGCCAGCAGCTTAGCGGGACAGGGGGTAACTGAAGCTTTCTTT. Its translation is CASSLAGQGVTEAFF.

This clonotype has a count of ten or more. This chain joins TRBV11-2 and TRBJ2-5, with 11 positions matching TRBD1. The V gene end was trimmed by 5 bases and the J gene end by 5 bases; junction bases not matched to a gene: 4. The CDR3 totals 14 residues. Germline V gene lookup returns CDR1 SGHAT and CDR2 FQNNGV. The chain's CDR3 is CASSRGQGAETQYF. DNA for the CDR3: TGTGCCAGCAGCCGCGGACAGGGGGCGGAGACCCAGTACTTC.

This clonotype was seen a single time. The J gene is TRBJ1-2, the V gene TRBV15; 7 positions agree with TRBD1. Germline CDR1 reads LNHNV; CDR2 reads YYDKDF (reference sequence). There are 14 residues in the CDR3. V shed 2 bases, J shed 8 bases, and the junction held 8 bases outside the gene matches. CDR3 sequence (DNA): TGTGCCACCAGCAGATTGGGACAGCGTGAAGGCTACACCTTC. It translates to CATSRLGQREGYTF.

V is TRBV4-3 and J is TRBJ1-2; no definite D call. The CDR3 runs to 13 residues. The germline CDR1 and CDR2 sequences are LGHNA and YSLEER. Trimming removed 1 base at V and 6 bases at J, with 9 bases between. CDR3: CASSQGIKDGYTF. CDR3 sequence (DNA): TGCGCCAGCAGCCAAGGTATAAAGGATGGCTACACCTTC.

V and J are TRBV11-3 and TRBJ2-1, with TRBD2 as a possible D gene (6 bases). The CDR3 covers 15 residues. Germline V CDR1 and CDR2: SGHNT, YENEEA. V lost 3 bases and J lost 2, with 11 bases in between. The CDR3 loop reads CASSLGGDTYNEQFF. CDR3 nucleotide sequence: TGTGCCAGCAGCTTGGGCGGGGATACCTACAATGAGCAGTTCTTC.

This clonotype was detected only a few times. The CDR3 loop reads CASSGTGHTEAFF. CDR3 sequence (DNA): TGTGCCAGCAGCGGCACAGGACACACTGAAGCTTTCTTT. The genes are TRBV9 and TRBJ1-1, with a tentative D call TRBD1 (5 bases). V was pared by 3 bases and J by 3 bases, with 9 bases between. This CDR3 has 13 residues. Per germline, CDR1 SGDLS and CDR2 YYNGEE.

There are a few counts of this clonotype. The J gene is TRBJ1-1, the V gene TRBV4-2; D not certain. Germline-derived CDR1 and CDR2 are LGHNA and YNFKEQ. Trimming left V 4 bases short and J 4 bases short, with 13 bases between. This CDR3 is 14 amino acids long. Here the CDR3 DNA reads TGTGCCAGCAGCCGCTCCGGGGTGATCACTGAAGCTTTCTTT. Protein sequence: CASSRSGVITEAFF.

The CDR3 DNA is TGCGCCAGCAGCTCTTCGACTAGCGGGAAAGAGACCCAGTACTTC. Its translation: CASSSSTSGKETQYF. The genes are TRBV5-1 and TRBJ2-5; 11 positions match TRBD2. The length of the CDR3 is 15 residues. The V and J ends lost 3 bases and 3 bases, in that order; junction bases with no gene match: 4. Germline V gene sequence: CDR1 SGHRS, CDR2 YFSETQ.

This clonotype was seen more than once but under ten times. The rearrangement links TRBV15 to TRBJ2-1; 10 nucleotides agree with TRBD1. Trimming removed 5 bases from V and 9 bases from J; junction bases left unmatched: 4. The CDR3 consists of 13 residues. Looked up from germline, CDR1 is LNHNV and CDR2 is YYDKDF (reference sequence). CDR3 in DNA: TGTGCCACCAGCTCCCGGGACAGGGGTGAGCAGTTCTTC. Its protein product is CATSSRDRGEQFF.

This clonotype has more than one count but fewer than ten. This CDR3 is CASGELTGRLGEQFF. The CDR3 nucleotides are TGTGCCAGCGGCGAGTTGACGGGGAGGCTTGGTGAGCAGTTCTTC. The chain is built from TRBV14 and TRBJ2-1, with D possibly being TRBD2 (6 bases). Germline CDR1 and CDR2: SGHDN and FVKESK. V lost 8 bases to trimming and J lost 9 bases, with 23 bases between them. This CDR3 spans 15 amino acids.

The J gene is TRBJ2-2, the V gene TRBV12-3 or TRBV12-4; 9 bases are shared with TRBD1. J gave up 5 bases and V 5 bases, and 6 bases lay outside the gene matches. The CDR3 covers 15 residues. The CDR3 here is CASSPTGGFTGELFF. The CDR3 bases are TGTGCCAGCAGTCCTACAGGGGGCTTTACCGGGGAGCTGTTTTTT.

This clonotype was recorded many times. The V call is TRBV2, the J call TRBJ2-3; 9 bases fit TRBD2. Germline lookup yields CDR1 SNHLY and CDR2 FYNNEI. The CDR3 runs 14 residues. The J segment lost 4 bases and the V segment lost 6 bases, leaving 5 bases of the junction unmatched. CDR3 DNA sequence: TGTGCCAGCAGAAACCCTAGCGGGGCAGATACGCAGTATTTT. This translates into CASRNPSGADTQYF.

The CDR3 spells CSPPQNSYEQYV. DNA of the CDR3: TGCAGCCCTCCCCAAAACTCCTACGAGCAGTACGTC. The gene calls are TRBV29-1 and TRBJ2-7; D is ambiguous. The V gene lost 8 bases and the J gene lost 0 bases, with 11 bases spanning the gap. The CDR3 sequence is 12 residues long. Germline-derived CDR1 and CDR2 are SQVTM and ANQGSEA.

The chain combines TRBV20-1 with TRBJ1-5; 8 bases line up with TRBD1. V lost 6 bases and J lost 7; bases outside the gene matches: 8. The germline V gene has CDR1 DFQATT and CDR2 SNEGSKA (reference sequence). This CDR3 has 13 residues. The CDR3: CSAQGVRDQPQHF. The CDR3 DNA reads TGCAGTGCACAGGGGGTCCGAGACCAGCCCCAGCATTTT.

This clonotype was picked up a small number of times. V usage is TRBV5-1 and J usage is TRBJ1-3; a possible D gene is TRBD1 (5 bases). Trimming shortened V by 3 bases and J by 4 bases, and 11 bases separated the two germline ends. The CDR3 is 14 residues long. Germline CDR1 and CDR2: SGHRS and YFSETQ. The CDR3 sequence is CASSSPGTGNTIYF. DNA for the CDR3: TGCGCCAGCAGCTCGCCAGGGACGGGAAACACCATATATTTT.

Worth noting for this clonotype: An end of the junction differs from the germline gene, which may be a read error. The chain combines TRBV13 with TRBJ1-6; 7 bases are shared with TRBD1. This CDR3 region has 14 residues. CDR1 and CDR2 from the germline V gene are PRHDT and FYEKMQ (reference sequence). The CDR3 region is CASSIGTVNSPLHF. In nucleotides, the CDR3 is TGTGCCAGCAGCATAGGGACAGTTAATTCACCCCTCCACTTT.

V and J are TRBV5-1 and TRBJ2-7; 8 nucleotides align to TRBD1. The V gene's germline CDR1 is SGHRS and CDR2 YFSETQ. CDR3 length: 15 amino acids. With 4 bases clipped from V and 4 bases from J, the junction kept 10 bases outside the gene matches. The CDR3 spells CASSPRTGLYYEQYF. CDR3 in DNA: TGCGCCAGCAGCCCCCGGACAGGGCTATATTACGAGCAGTACTTC.

This clonotype appeared many times. This chain links TRBV5-1 with TRBJ2-7; 8 bases agree with TRBD1. This CDR3 has 15 residues. Germline V gene data show CDR1 as SGHRS and CDR2 as YFSETQ. V lost 4 bases and J lost 3; bases outside the gene matches: 9. Here the CDR3 reads CASSAGTGRLYEQYF. CDR3 in DNA: TGCGCCAGCAGCGCGGGGACAGGCAGACTCTACGAGCAGTACTTC.

This clonotype was seen repeatedly, ten times or more. The chain joins TRBV10-3 to TRBJ1-3; D is undetermined. There are 13 residues in the CDR3. Deletions cut 10 bases from V and 4 bases from J, with 14 bases between. CDR1 is ENHRY and CDR2 is SYGVKD in the germline V gene. In DNA, the CDR3 is TGTGCCAGTATTCCAGCGTCCGGAAACACCATATATTTT. It encodes CASIPASGNTIYF.

This clonotype was observed at least ten times. V is TRBV12-3 or TRBV12-4 and J is TRBJ2-1, with a possible D match to TRBD2 (7 bases). The CDR3 is 15 amino acids. The V gene lost 6 bases and the J gene lost 7 bases, with 19 bases spanning the gap. The CDR3 coding sequence is TGTGCCAGCAGCCATGGGGGGGCTGGGGAGAATGAGCAGTTCTTC. It is translated as CASSHGGAGENEQFF.

In this sample, this clonotype turned up a few times. This chain connects TRBV5-1 to TRBJ2-5; D not certain. The length of the CDR3 is 15 residues. V lost 0 bases and J 4 bases, leaving 13 bases between the germline ends. Germline V gives CDR1 SGHRS, CDR2 YFSETQ. The CDR3, as DNA: TGCGCCAGCAGCTTGGTCCCAGCCCAAGGAGAGACCCAGTACTTC. Its protein product is CASSLVPAQGETQYF.